The sequence of this T cell receptor (beta chain) was determined in a study of blood T cell repertoires in COVID-19. Study at large: Nucleic acid was either cDNA or gDNA, and it came from T cells, B-cell-depleted T cells, or PBMCs.

Original analysis: Researchers report that nucleated cell counts were estimated from reference gene primer amplification. Assay used: immunoSEQ multiplex PCR; TCRdb lists only in-frame clones, some missing. That table is the source of V, J and clone size, and D and trimming were worked out from the DNA. In the table there are a few hundred thousand clones, approximately 86% of which are singletons. Trimming pared 1 base from V and 4 bases from J, leaving 15 bases between. CDR1 is SGHTS and CDR2 is YDEGEE in the germline V gene. There are 16 residues in the CDR3. Sequenced sample: peripheral blood. The V gene is TRBV5-8, the J gene TRBJ2-1, with a tentative D call TRBD1 (5 bases). The clonotype comes from a man aged 30 to 45 with active or convalescent COVID-19. Here the CDR3 DNA reads TGTGCCAGCAGCTTGAGCATAGGGGAAAGGTACAATGAGCAGTTCTTC. Protein product: CASSLSIGERYNEQFF.